This T cell receptor beta chain emerged from a study of blood T cell repertoires in COVID-19 (dated by TCRdb to 2018 to 2021). Broadly, across the study: The collaborator samples originated in the United States, Italy and Spain and spanned the acute and convalescent phases of COVID-19. The prospective study material was composed of cDNA or gDNA derived from T cells, B-cell-depleted T cells, or PBMCs. The dataset comprised deeply sampled blood TCRbeta repertoires from subjects exposed to, actively infected with, or recovered from COVID-19. The repertoires were released in a freely available public database meant as a resource for research on the immune response to SARS-CoV-2. Samples were obtained from the ongoing ImmuneRACE study (first 160 participants) and from 1,200 or so subjects provided by 6 global collaborators. A de-identified subject ID, COVID-19 status, age in years and sex were almost always included in the sample metadata. Where available, HLA class I and class II types were taken from metadata supplied by the sample provider and were not determined by assay-based typing.

Concerning this clone itself: Its antigen target is currently unknown. Base qualities are missing; no much larger clone stands one base away.

Study-level results and caveats: How much clinical and demographic metadata was included differed by source and by participant, and the metadata was provided uncurated.

Taken from cysteine to phenylalanine, the CDR3 has 15 residues. Only CDR3 DNA is held: 45 bases, read in frame from base 1. The germline V gene gives CDR1 as MGHRA and CDR2 as YSYEKL. V is cut back by 1 base and J by 4 bases, with 4 bases in the junction unmatched. Each collaborating institution followed its own protocols to collect whole blood in K2EDTA tubes. Collaborator samples were shipped for TCRbeta analysis as frozen whole blood, isolated PBMCs, or DNA extracted from either sample type. TCRbeta CDR3 regions were amplified from genomic DNA using the immunoSEQ Assay, a bias-controlled multiplex PCR. As for how the authors treated the data: The number of nucleated cells in each sample was estimated by amplification of reference gene primers within the assay. To quantify the absolute abundance of each unique TCRbeta CDR3 rearrangement, sequence reads were collapsed and filtered. Productive Simpson clonality was computed per sample as the square root of Simpson's diversity index over productive rearrangements. Here the immuneACCESS table is served through TCRdb, limited to in-frame sequences with V and J called. Missing clones are a known gap in these copies; in checked studies unresolved V genes cover under half, and the rest lacks a known reason. V and J calls and clone size are given by that table; D and trimming were obtained from the DNA. The table for this sample lists some 200,000 clones; 80% to 90% of them were counted only once. The leading ten clones occupy approximately 13% of the sample.

This TCR was recovered from a human donor in a cohort sampled during active COVID-19. This receptor chain uses TRBV4-1 and TRBJ2-7; 10 central bases correspond to TRBD2. Sequencing input: peripheral blood. The CDR3 corresponds to CASSQATSGKYEQYF. The nucleotide sequence is given as TGCGCCAGCAGCCAAGCCACTAGCGGGAAATACGAGCAGTACTTC.